This TCR beta chain stems from a study of cytomegalovirus exposure and HLA in healthy donors. With V trimmed by 6 bases and J by 3 bases, 2 bases remained unmatched. This CDR3 has 12 amino acids. Germline V gives CDR1 PRHDT, CDR2 FYEKMQ (reference sequence). Clones were sequenced by immunoSEQ multiplex PCR, and TCRdb holds only the in-frame ones, with some missing. Of around 63,000 clones in the sample, roughly 95% were seen once. This clone was detected only a few times. The V gene is TRBV13, the J gene TRBJ2-7; 7 nucleotides agree with TRBD1. The sequenced sample consisted of PBMCs. The TCR comes from a woman under 30 in good health and CMV-seronegative. The CDR3 DNA follows: TGTGCCAGCAGGCGACAGGGCTACGAGCAGTACTTC. Protein: CASRRQGYEQYF.